The TCR beta chain under discussion was sequenced for a study of molecular identifiers for immune sequencing clone quantification. Across the whole study: For replicates, RNA isolated from 20,000 or 100,000 naive CD8 cells was divided into five portions, of which four were sequenced. Study conclusions and caveats: Because of identical TCR molecules sharing a barcode, sizes of highly expanded clones could be underestimated.

Trimming removed 0 bases at V and 9 bases at J, with 18 bases between. The CDR3 consists of 16 residues. The germline V gene has CDR1 LGHNA and CDR2 YNFKEQ. Details on this clonotype: No antigen is known for it.

One entry per CDR3 protein, called by TCRdb with MiXCR from the PCR reads. The table lists about 100,000 distinct CDR3 sequences, around a third of them singletons. This chain uses TRBV4-2 with TRBJ2-1; a possible D gene is TRBD1 (6 bases). The receptor's source is a human donor in good health. Some libraries in this study had Jurkat cell RNA spiked in. The sequenced sample was naive CD8+ T cells from blood, with Jurkat cell RNA spiked in. Subset of the sample: FACS-sorted CD8+CD4-CCR7+CD45RA+ naive T cells. The CDR3 protein is CASSQDRDTPLIEQFF. DNA for the CDR3: TGTGCCAGCAGCCAAGACCGGGACACCCCATTAATTGAGCAGTTCTTC.